The sample holds a few counts of the clone carrying this TCR beta chain. The CDR3 has 12 residues. Per the germline V gene, CDR1 is DFQATT and CDR2 is SNEGSKA (reference sequence). With 5 bases removed from V and 8 bases from J, the gap between germline ends came to 15 bases. TCRdb redid the calling of the RT-PCR reads with MiXCR, one entry per CDR3 protein. The profile shows around 200,000 distinct CDR3 sequences, roughly two fifths of them singletons. This entry belongs to a study of patients and donors after allogeneic stem cell transplantation. The V call is TRBV20-1, the J call TRBJ1-2, with a tentative D call TRBD1 (6 bases). This TCR was sampled from a human donor who was either an allogeneic HSCT recipient or a stem cell or donor lymphocyte infusion donor (not recorded which). It is not recorded whose cells these are; they may come from a transplant donor. The specimen sequenced was blood, either unsorted or a sorted T cell fraction (not recorded which). The CDR3 loop is CSADNRVWGYTF. The CDR3 bases are TGCAGTGCTGACAACAGGGTTTGGGGCTACACCTTC.